A single sample is the source of the 17 T cell receptor beta chains below, sequenced in a study of blood T cell repertoires in COVID-19. Clones were sequenced by immunoSEQ multiplex PCR, and TCRdb holds only the in-frame ones, with some missing. Altogether roughly 96,000 clones are present, about 86% being singletons, with the ten largest covering about 4.3%. Material: peripheral blood. Receptors were obtained from a man aged 55 to 70 with acute or convalescent COVID-19.

This chain connects TRBV19 to TRBJ2-7; a weak D match, TRBD1 (5 bases). The V and J ends lost 5 bases and 9 bases respectively, with 14 bases between them. Germline CDR1 is LNHDA and CDR2 is SQIVND (reference sequence). There are 12 residues in the CDR3. The CDR3 loop is CASSPDSNVQYF. The CDR3 nucleotides read TGTGCCAGTAGTCCCGACAGCAACGTGCAGTACTTC. Based on the CDR3 plus reference TRBV19 and TRBJ2-7, the full variable domain is DGGITQSPKYLFRKEGQNVTLSCEQNLNHDAMYWYRQDPGQGLRLIYYSQIVNDFQKGDIAEGYSVSREKKESFPLTVTSAQKNPTAFYLCASSPDSNVQYFGPGTRLTVT.

The V and J genes are TRBV4-1 and TRBJ2-1; 7 bases are shared with TRBD2. The CDR3 length is 13 residues. CDR1 is MGHRA and CDR2 is YSYEKL in the germline V gene. V dropped 2 bases and J dropped 10; count of bases not matched to a gene: 5. CDR3 DNA: TGCGCCAGCAGCCAATGGGTCGGGGGGGAGCAGTTCTTC. Encoded protein: CASSQWVGGEQFF.

This clone was recorded only once. The genes are TRBV7-2 and TRBJ1-1; no clear D. The germline gives CDR1 SGHTA, CDR2 FQGNSA. V was clipped by 5 bases and J by 1 base, with 11 bases between them. The length of the CDR3 is 14 residues. CDR3 loop: CASSPHIANTEAFF. The CDR3 bases are TGTGCCAGCAGCCCCCATATAGCGAACACTGAAGCTTTCTTT. The whole variable domain, filled in from reference TRBV7-2 and TRBJ1-1, reads GAGVSQSPSNKVTEKGKDVELRCDPISGHTALYWYRQSLGQGLEFLIYFQGNSAPDKSGLPSDRFSAERTGGSVSTLTIQRTQQEDSAVYLCASSPHIANTEAFFGQGTRLTVV.

The chain employs TRBV9 and TRBJ2-7, with 7 positions matching TRBD1. This CDR3 is 15 amino acids long. V trimming: 0 bases; J trimming: 2 bases; junction bases outside the gene matches: 5. Germline-derived CDR1 and CDR2 are SGDLS and YYNGEE. In DNA, the CDR3 is TGTGCCAGCAGCGTAGGGACAGGACCTACCTACGAGCAGTACTTC. Amino acids: CASSVGTGPTYEQYF. The whole variable domain, remainder taken from reference TRBV9 and TRBJ2-7, is DSGVTQTPKHLITATGQRVTLRCSPRSGDLSVYWYQQSLDQGLQFLIQYYNGEERAKGNILERFSAQQFPDLHSELNLSSLELGDSALYFCASSVGTGPTYEQYFGPGTRLTVT.

The genes are TRBV4-1 and TRBJ1-2; 10 bases line up with TRBD1. CDR1 and CDR2 (germline): MGHRA, YSYEKL. This CDR3 contains 18 residues. Trimming took 3 bases from V and 4 from J; bases not matched to a gene: 14. The CDR3 loop reads CASSQDPGTGVGIYGYTF. CDR3 sequence (DNA): TGCGCCAGCAGCCAGGATCCCGGGACAGGGGTTGGAATCTATGGCTACACCTTC.

This sequence joins TRBV5-1 and TRBJ2-5; maybe TRBD2 (5 bases). This CDR3 has 13 residues. V lost 4 bases and J 1 base, leaving 8 bases between the germline ends. Germline CDR1 reads SGHRS; CDR2 reads YFSETQ. The CDR3 protein is CASSESGQETQYF. The CDR3 DNA reads TGCGCCAGCAGCGAAAGCGGCCAAGAGACCCAGTACTTC.

The rearrangement links TRBV6-4 to TRBJ2-1; weak D call: TRBD1 (6 bases). CDR1 MRHNA and CDR2 SNTAGT come from the germline V gene. Trimming removed 6 bases from V and 0 bases from J, with 12 bases in between. This CDR3 contains 15 residues. CDR3 in amino acids: CASRPTGSSYNEQFF. In DNA form, the CDR3 reads TGTGCCAGCAGGCCTACAGGGAGCTCCTACAATGAGCAGTTCTTC.

This chain joins TRBV28 and TRBJ1-2, with 7 bases identical to TRBD1. Germline CDR1 and CDR2: MDHEN and SYDVKM. The CDR3 contains 15 residues. J was trimmed by 8 bases and V by 1 base; bases with no gene match: 10. The CDR3: CASSLLTGQAGGYTF. The CDR3 nucleotides are TGTGCCAGCAGTTTATTGACAGGGCAGGCGGGAGGCTACACCTTC.

The chain couples TRBV4-3 to TRBJ2-7; 9 bases match TRBD1. Germline-derived CDR1 and CDR2 are LGHNA and YSLEER. After removal of 0 bases from V and 4 bases from J, the junction contained 10 bases not matched to a gene. The CDR3 covers 17 residues. The CDR3 coding sequence is TGCGCCAGCAGCCAAGAAAAGGGGAAGGACAGGGGATACGAGCAGTACGTC. This sequence encodes CASSQEKGKDRGYEQYV.

This chain links TRBV19 with TRBJ1-1; D is unresolved. V was shortened by 5 bases and J by 4 bases, with 11 bases between the two germline ends. Looked up from germline, CDR1 is LNHDA and CDR2 is SQIVND (reference sequence). There are 13 residues in the CDR3. The DNA of the CDR3 is TGTGCCAGTAGTGCCCAGGCTTTCACTGAAGCTTTCTTT. Translating it yields CASSAQAFTEAFF.

Only one count was recorded for this clone. This chain connects TRBV24-1 to TRBJ2-2; 8 bases match TRBD1. Germline CDR1 and CDR2: KGHDR and SFDVKD. V trimming: 9 bases; J trimming: 3 bases; junction bases outside the gene matches: 2. CDR3 length: 13 amino acids. In DNA, the CDR3 is TGTGCCACCGGACAGGGAGACACCGGGGAGCTGTTTTTT. As protein: CATGQGDTGELFF.

The V gene is TRBV10-1, the J gene TRBJ1-1; a possible D gene is TRBD1 (5 bases). This CDR3 region has 14 residues. In germline, CDR1 is WNHNN, CDR2 SYGVQD (reference sequence). V lost 4 bases and J 2 bases, leaving 11 bases between the germline ends. The CDR3 bases are TGCGCCAGCAGTGTTGCGGGGGGTAACACTGAAGCTTTCTTT. As protein: CASSVAGGNTEAFF.

The V and J genes are TRBV9 and TRBJ2-3; D perhaps matches TRBD2 (5 bases). Germline loops: CDR1 SGDLS, CDR2 YYNGEE. The CDR3 is 15 residues long. V was shortened by 1 base and J by 4 bases, with 13 bases between the two germline ends. The CDR3 is CASSVSGSGADTQYF. CDR3 bases: TGTGCCAGCAGCGTATCGGGGTCGGGCGCAGATACGCAGTATTTT.

This chain joins TRBV9 and TRBJ2-1; 8 bases agree with TRBD1. The V segment lost 3 bases and the J segment 15 bases; nucleotides outside the gene matches: 11. In germline, CDR1 is SGDLS, CDR2 YYNGEE. The CDR3 contains 13 residues. CDR3 amino acids: CASSAPTGEVRFF. For the CDR3, the DNA is TGTGCCAGCAGCGCACCGACAGGGGAGGTTCGGTTCTTC.

The chain carries TRBV6-1 and TRBJ2-1; 10 nucleotides align to TRBD2. V lost 1 base, J lost 11 bases, and 14 bases stayed unmatched. Germline V gene data show CDR1 as MNHNS and CDR2 as SASEGT. This CDR3 spans 17 amino acids. In nucleotides, the CDR3 is TGTGCCAGCAGTGAAGTGCTAGCGGGGGCGTGGGGAATGAAGCAGTTCTTC. It yields the protein CASSEVLAGAWGMKQFF.

The chain couples TRBV3-1 (or the pseudogene TRBV3-2) to TRBJ2-7, with D possibly TRBD2 on 6 matching bases. This CDR3 region has 13 residues. V dropped 3 bases and J dropped 12 bases, with 18 bases sitting between them. Germline V gene sequence: CDR1 LGHDT, CDR2 YNNKEL (reference sequence). The CDR3 loop reads CASSQIGGSERYF. The CDR3 DNA follows: TGTGCCAGCAGCCAGATCGGAGGGTCGGAAAGGTACTTC.

The gene calls are TRBV24-1 and TRBJ1-3; the D gene is possibly TRBD1 (6 bases). Germline V gene data show CDR1 as KGHDR and CDR2 as SFDVKD. Trimming left V 7 bases short and J 4 bases short, with 10 bases between. The CDR3 covers 13 residues. In DNA form, the CDR3 reads TGTGCCACCAGGCCGACAGGAGGAAACACCATATATTTT. It specifies CATRPTGGNTIYF.